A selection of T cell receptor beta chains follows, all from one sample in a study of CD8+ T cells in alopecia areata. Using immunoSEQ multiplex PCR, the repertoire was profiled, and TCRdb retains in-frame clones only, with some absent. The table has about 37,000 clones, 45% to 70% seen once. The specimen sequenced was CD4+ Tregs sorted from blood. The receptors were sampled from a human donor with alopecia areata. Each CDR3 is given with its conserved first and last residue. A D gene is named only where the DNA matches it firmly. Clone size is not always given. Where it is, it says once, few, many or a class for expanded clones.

CATSRDGREAFF | TGTGCCACCAGCAGAGATGGGCGGGAAGCTTTCTTT | TRBJ1-1 | NA | TRBV15 | NA
CASSLKETQYF | TGTGCCAGCAGCCTAAAAGAGACCCAGTACTTC | TRBJ2-5 | NA | TRBV7-9 | NA
CASSERDRRGEQYF | TGTGCCAGCAGTGAACGGGACAGAAGGGGAGAGCAGTACTTC | TRBJ2-7 | TRBD1 | TRBV6-1 | NA
CSFQGTEAFF | TGCAGCTTCCAGGGGACTGAAGCTTTCTTT | TRBJ1-1 | NA | TRBV20-1 | NA
CASSLPPAGGPGEQFF | TGCGCCAGCAGCTTGCCACCAGCGGGAGGGCCAGGTGAGCAGTTCTTC | TRBJ2-1 | TRBD2 | TRBV5-1 | few
CASTKAGGGNQPQHF | TGTGCCAGCACAAAAGCGGGGGGAGGCAATCAGCCCCAGCATTTT | TRBJ1-5 | NA | TRBV27 | NA
CASSPPRADYYGYTF | TGTGCCAGCAGCCCCCCCCGAGCGGATTACTATGGCTACACCTTC | TRBJ1-2 | NA | TRBV7-8 | few
CASSRGGMNTEAFF | TGTGCCAGCAGTCGGGGGGGCATGAACACTGAAGCTTTCTTT | TRBJ1-1 | NA | TRBV5-4 | NA
CAWSPLAGVNNEQFF | TGTGCCTGGAGTCCGCTAGCGGGAGTCAACAATGAGCAGTTCTTC | TRBJ2-1 | TRBD2 | TRBV30 | NA
CASSLYRSPSGANVLTF | TGTGCCAGCAGCTTATACCGGTCTCCCTCTGGGGCCAACGTCCTGACTTTC | TRBJ2-6 | NA | TRBV7-3 | NA
CASSPASGLQGRTQYF | TGTGCCAGCAGCCCCGCGAGCGGGCTCCAAGGTCGGACCCAGTACTTC | TRBJ2-5 | NA | TRBV7-2 | NA
CASSFSGKETQYF | TGCGCCAGCAGCTTTTCGGGGAAAGAGACCCAGTACTTC | TRBJ2-5 | NA | TRBV5-1 | NA
CASSLVGFSYEQYF | TGTGCCAGCAGTTTAGTAGGGTTCTCCTACGAGCAGTACTTC | TRBJ2-7 | NA | TRBV28 | NA
CASRPQDYGYTF | TGTGCCAGCAGACCCCAGGACTATGGCTACACCTTC | TRBJ1-2 | NA | TRBV6-1 | NA